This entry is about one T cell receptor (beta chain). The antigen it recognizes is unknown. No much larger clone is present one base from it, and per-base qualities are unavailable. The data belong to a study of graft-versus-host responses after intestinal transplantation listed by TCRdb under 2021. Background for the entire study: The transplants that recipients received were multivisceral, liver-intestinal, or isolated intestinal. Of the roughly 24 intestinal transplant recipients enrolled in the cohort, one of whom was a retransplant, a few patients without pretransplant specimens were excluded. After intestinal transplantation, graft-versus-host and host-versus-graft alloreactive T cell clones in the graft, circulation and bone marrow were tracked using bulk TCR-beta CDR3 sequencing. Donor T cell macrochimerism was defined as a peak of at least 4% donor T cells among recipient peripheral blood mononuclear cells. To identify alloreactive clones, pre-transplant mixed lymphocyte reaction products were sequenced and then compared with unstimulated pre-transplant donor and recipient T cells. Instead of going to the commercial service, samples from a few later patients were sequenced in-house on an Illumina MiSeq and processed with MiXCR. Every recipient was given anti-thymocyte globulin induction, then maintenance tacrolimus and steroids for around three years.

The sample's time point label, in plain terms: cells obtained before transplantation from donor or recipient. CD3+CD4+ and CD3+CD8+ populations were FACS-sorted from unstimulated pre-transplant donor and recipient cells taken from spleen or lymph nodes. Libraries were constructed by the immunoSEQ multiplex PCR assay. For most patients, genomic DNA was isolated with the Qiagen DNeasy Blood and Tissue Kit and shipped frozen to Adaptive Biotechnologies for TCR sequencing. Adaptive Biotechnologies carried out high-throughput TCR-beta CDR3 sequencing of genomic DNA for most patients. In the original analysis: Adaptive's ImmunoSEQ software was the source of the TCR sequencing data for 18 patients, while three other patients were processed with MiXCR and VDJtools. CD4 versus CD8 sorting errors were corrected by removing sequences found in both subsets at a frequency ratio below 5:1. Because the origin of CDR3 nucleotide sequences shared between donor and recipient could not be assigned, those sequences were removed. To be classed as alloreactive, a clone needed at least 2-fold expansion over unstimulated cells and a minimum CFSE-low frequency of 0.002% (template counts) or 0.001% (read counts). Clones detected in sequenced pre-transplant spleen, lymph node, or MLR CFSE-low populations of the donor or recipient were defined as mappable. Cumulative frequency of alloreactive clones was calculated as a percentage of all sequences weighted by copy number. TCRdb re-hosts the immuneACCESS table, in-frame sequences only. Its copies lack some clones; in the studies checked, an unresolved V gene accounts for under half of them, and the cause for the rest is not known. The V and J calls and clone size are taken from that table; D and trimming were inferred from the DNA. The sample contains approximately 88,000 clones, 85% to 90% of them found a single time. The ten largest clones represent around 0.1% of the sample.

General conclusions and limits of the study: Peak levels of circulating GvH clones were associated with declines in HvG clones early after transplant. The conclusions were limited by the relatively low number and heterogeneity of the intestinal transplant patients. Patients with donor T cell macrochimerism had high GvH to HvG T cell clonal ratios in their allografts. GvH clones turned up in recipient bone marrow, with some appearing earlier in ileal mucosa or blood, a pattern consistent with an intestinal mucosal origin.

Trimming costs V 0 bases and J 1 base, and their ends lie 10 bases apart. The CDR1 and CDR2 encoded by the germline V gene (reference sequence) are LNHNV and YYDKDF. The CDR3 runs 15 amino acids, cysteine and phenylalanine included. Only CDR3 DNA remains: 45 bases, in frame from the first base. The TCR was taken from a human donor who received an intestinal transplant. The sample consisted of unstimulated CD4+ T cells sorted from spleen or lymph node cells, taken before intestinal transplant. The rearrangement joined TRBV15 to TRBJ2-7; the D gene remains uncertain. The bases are TGTGCCACCAGCAGAGATCGAACAGAATCCTACGAGCAGTACTTC. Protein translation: CATSRDRTESYEQYF. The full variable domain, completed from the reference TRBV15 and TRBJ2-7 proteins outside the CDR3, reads DAMVIQNPRYQVTQFGKPVTLSCSQTLNHNVMYWYQQKSSQAPKLLFHYYDKDFNNEADTPDNFQSRRPNTSFCFLDIRSPGLGDTAMYLCATSRDRTESYEQYFGPGTRLTVT.